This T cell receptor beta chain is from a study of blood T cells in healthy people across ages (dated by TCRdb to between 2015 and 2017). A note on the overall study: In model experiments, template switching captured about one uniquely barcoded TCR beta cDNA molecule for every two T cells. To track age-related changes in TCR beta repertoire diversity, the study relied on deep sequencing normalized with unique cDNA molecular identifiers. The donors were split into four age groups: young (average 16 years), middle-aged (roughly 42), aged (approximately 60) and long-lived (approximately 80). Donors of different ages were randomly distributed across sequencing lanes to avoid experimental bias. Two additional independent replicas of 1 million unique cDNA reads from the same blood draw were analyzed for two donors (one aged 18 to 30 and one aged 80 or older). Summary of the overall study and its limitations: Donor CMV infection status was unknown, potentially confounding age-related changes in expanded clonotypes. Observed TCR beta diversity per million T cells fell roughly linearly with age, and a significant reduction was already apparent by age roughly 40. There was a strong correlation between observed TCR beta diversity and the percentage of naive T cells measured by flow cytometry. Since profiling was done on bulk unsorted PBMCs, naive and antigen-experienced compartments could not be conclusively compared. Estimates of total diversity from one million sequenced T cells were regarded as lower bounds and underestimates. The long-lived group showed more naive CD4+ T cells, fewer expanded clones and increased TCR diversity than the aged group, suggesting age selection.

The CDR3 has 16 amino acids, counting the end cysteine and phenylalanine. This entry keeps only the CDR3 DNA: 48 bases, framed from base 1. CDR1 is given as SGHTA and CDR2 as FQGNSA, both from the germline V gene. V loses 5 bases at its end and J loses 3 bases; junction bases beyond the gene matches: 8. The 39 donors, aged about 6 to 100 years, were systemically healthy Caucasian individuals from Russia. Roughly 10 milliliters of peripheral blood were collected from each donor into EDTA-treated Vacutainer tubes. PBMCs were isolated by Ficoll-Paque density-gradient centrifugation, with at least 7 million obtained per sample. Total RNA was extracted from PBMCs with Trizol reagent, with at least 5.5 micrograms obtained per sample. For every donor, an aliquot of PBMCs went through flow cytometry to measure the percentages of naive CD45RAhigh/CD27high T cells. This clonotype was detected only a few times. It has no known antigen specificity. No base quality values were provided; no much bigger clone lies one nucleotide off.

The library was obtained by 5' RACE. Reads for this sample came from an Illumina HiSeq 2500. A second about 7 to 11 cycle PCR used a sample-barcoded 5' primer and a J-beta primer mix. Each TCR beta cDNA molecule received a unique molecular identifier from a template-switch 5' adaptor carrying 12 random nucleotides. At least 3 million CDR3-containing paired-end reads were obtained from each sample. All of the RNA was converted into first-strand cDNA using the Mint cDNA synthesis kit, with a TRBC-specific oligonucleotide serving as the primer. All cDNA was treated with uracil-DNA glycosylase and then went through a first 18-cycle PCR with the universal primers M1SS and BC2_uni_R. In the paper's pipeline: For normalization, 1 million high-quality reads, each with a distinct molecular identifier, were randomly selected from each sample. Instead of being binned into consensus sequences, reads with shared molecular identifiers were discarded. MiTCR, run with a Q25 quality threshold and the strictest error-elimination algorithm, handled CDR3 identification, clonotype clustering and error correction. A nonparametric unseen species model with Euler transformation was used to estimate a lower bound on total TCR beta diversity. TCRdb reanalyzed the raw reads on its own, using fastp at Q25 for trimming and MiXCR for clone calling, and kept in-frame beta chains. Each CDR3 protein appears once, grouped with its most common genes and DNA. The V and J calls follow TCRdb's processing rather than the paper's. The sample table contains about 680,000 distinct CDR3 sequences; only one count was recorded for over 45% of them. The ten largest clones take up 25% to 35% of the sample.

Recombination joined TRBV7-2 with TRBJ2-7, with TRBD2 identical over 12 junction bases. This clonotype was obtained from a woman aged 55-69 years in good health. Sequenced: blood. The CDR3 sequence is CASSRRLAGDSYEQYF. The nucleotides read TGTGCCAGCAGCAGACGACTAGCGGGAGATAGCTACGAGCAGTACTTC.